The sequence of this TCR beta chain was determined in a study of tumor and adjacent non-tumor tissue in lung cancer. Study at large: Patients comprised 12 adenocarcinoma, a couple of squamous cell carcinoma and 1 small cell lung cancer.

Trimming pared 7 bases from V and 0 bases from J, leaving 7 bases between. The CDR3 runs to 13 residues. This clonotype was observed a few times. The antigen is undetermined. This may be a read error, as it is one base from a much larger clone. Study-level points and caveats: Normal lung showed higher cumulative top 100 clone frequency than tumor.

TCRbeta libraries were built with three rounds of nested PCR, modified from ARM-PCR. TCRdb analysed the multiplex PCR reads with MiXCR anew, one entry per CDR3 protein. The sample lists more than 90,000 distinct CDR3 sequences, 67% seen once, with 15% to 20% in the top ten. No cell sorting was done before RNA was extracted from the tissue. Between August and November 2014, newly diagnosed, chemotherapy-naive lung cancer patients underwent thoracic surgery in China. The chain carries TRBV12-3 or TRBV12-4 and TRBJ2-1, with no clear D. The sequenced sample consisted of lung tumor tissue. The origin of this receptor is a man in his sixties with non-small cell lung cancer. CDR3 region: CASMISSYNEQFF. The CDR3 DNA reads as TGTGCCAGCATGATCAGCTCCTACAATGAGCAGTTCTTC.